The 9 T cell receptor beta chains in this list originate from one sample, sequenced in a study of blood T cell repertoires in COVID-19. Profiled with immunoSEQ multiplex PCR; TCRdb holds only in-frame clones, not every one. The sample shows roughly 240,000 clones, 70% to 85% of them seen only once. Sequencing was done on a sample of peripheral blood. Receptor source: a woman of 80 years or more with acute or convalescent COVID-19.

The chain carries TRBV3-1 (or the pseudogene TRBV3-2) and TRBJ1-6; TRBD1 agrees at 7 bases. V shed 4 bases and J 4 bases; nucleotides not matched to a gene: 7. Per germline, CDR1 LGHDT and CDR2 YNNKEL (reference sequence). CDR3 length: 16 amino acids. The DNA of the CDR3 is TGTGCCAGCAGCCCGAAGACAGGGTTATATAATTCACCCCTCCACTTT. Translated: CASSPKTGLYNSPLHF.

This chain links TRBV28 with TRBJ1-5; TRBD1 might be the D (5 bases). V lost 4 bases, J lost 7 bases, and 11 bases lay in between. Germline V gene lookup returns CDR1 MDHEN and CDR2 SYDVKM. The CDR3 length is 13 residues. The CDR3 here is CASSSVGPQPQHF. The CDR3 region has the DNA TGTGCCAGCAGTTCGGTGGGGCCACAGCCCCAGCATTTT. The complete variable domain, with remaining parts taken from reference TRBV28 and TRBJ1-5, reads DVKVTQSSRYLVKRTGEKVFLECVQDMDHENMFWYRQDPGLGLRLIYFSYDVKMKEKGDIPEGYSVSREKKERFSLILESASTNQTSMYLCASSSVGPQPQHFGDGTRLSIL.

This clone showed up just once. The chain uses TRBV28 and TRBJ1-2; D may be TRBD1 (6 bases). V was cut by 8 bases and J by 0 bases, with 19 bases left in between. CDR3 length: 16 amino acids. Germline loops: CDR1 MDHEN, CDR2 SYDVKM. CDR3 region: CASAPLNRATNYGYTF. CDR3 nucleotides: TGTGCCAGCGCGCCCCTAAACAGGGCCACTAACTATGGCTACACCTTC.

This clone was recorded a few times. At one boundary the junction diverges from the germline segment, which might be a read error. V and J are TRBV7-7 and TRBJ1-4; D is perhaps TRBD1 (5 bases). This CDR3 is 15 amino acids long. Per the germline V gene, CDR1 is SSHAT and CDR2 is FNYEAQ (reference sequence). The CDR3, as DNA: TGTGCTAGCAGCCCGGGGGGTCGGACTAATGAAAAACTGTTTTTT. This sequence encodes CASSPGGRTNEKLFF.

V and J are TRBV5-8 and TRBJ1-1; the match to TRBD1 covers 10 bases. The junction had 10 bases not matched to a gene; V was cut back by 4 bases and J by 4 bases. The CDR3 contains 16 residues. CDR1 SGHTS and CDR2 YDEGEE come from the germline V gene. The CDR3 protein is CASSSGTGAVGTEAFF. For the CDR3, the DNA is TGTGCCAGCAGCAGCGGGACAGGGGCGGTAGGCACTGAAGCTTTCTTT.

This clone was counted a single time. V usage is TRBV11-3 and J usage is TRBJ2-1; 7 positions match TRBD2. CDR3 size: 15 residues. The ends lost 2 bases at V and 3 bases at J; junction bases unmatched: 4. CDR1 SGHNT and CDR2 YENEEA come from the germline V gene. CDR3 nucleotides: TGTGCCAGCAGCTTATCACGGGGGGTCTACAATGAGCAGTTCTTC. Residues: CASSLSRGVYNEQFF. The variable domain in full, with the rest retrieved from reference TRBV11-3 and TRBJ2-1, is EAGVVQSPRYKIIEKKQPVAFWCNPISGHNTLYWYLQNLGQGPELLIRYENEEAVDDSQLPKDRFSAERLKGVDSTLKIQPAELGDSAVYLCASSLSRGVYNEQFFGPGTRLTVL.

V gene TRBV7-2 combines with J gene TRBJ2-6; 7 bases map to TRBD2. Germline V lookup: CDR1 SGHTA, CDR2 FQGNSA. The CDR3 has 18 residues. Trimming cost V 7 bases and J 1 base; bases outside gene matches: 13. The DNA of the CDR3 is TGTGCCAGCACCCTGGAGATTAGGGGAGGGTCTGGGGCCAACGTCCTGACTTTC. It translates to CASTLEIRGGSGANVLTF.

V gene TRBV4-1 combines with J gene TRBJ2-2; D gene unclear. Trimming pared 9 bases from V and 0 bases from J, leaving 17 bases between. There are 16 residues in the CDR3. Germline V gene data show CDR1 as MGHRA and CDR2 as YSYEKL. This CDR3 reads CASLPSAVTNTGELFF. The CDR3 coding sequence is TGCGCCAGTCTGCCGTCTGCGGTAACGAACACCGGGGAGCTGTTTTTT.

V is TRBV11-1 and J is TRBJ1-3; the match to TRBD1 covers 7 bases. In germline, CDR1 is SGHAT, CDR2 FQDESV (reference sequence). Unmatched junction bases numbered 6, after V lost 3 bases and J lost 7 bases. The CDR3 has 14 residues. CDR3 residues: CASSLDRPWNTIYF. CDR3 in DNA: TGTGCCAGCAGCTTGGACAGGCCTTGGAACACCATATATTTT. The whole variable domain, remainder taken from reference TRBV11-1 and TRBJ1-3, is EAEVAQSPRYKITEKSQAVAFWCDPISGHATLYWYRQILGQGPELLVQFQDESVVDDSQLPKDRFSAERLKGVDSTLKIQPAELGDSAMYLCASSLDRPWNTIYFGEGSWLTVV.